What follows is one TCR beta chain and its context. Positively selected for CCR7, the CD45RO-negative cells used as naive CD8 cells excluded terminally differentiated effector memory CD45RA+ cells. This sample was included in a study of shared clonotypes between healthy human individuals. The repertoire was sequenced with immunoSEQ multiplex PCR; TCRdb's copy has only in-frame clones and lacks some. The table shows about 800,000 clones, with about 96% occurring only once. This TCR was sampled from a man aged 30 to 45 in good health. Sequencing input: naive CD8+ T cells sorted from blood.

This CDR3 is CASRHTRSEKLFF. The CDR3 DNA follows: TGTGCCAGCAGACACACAAGGAGTGAAAAACTGTTTTTT. V usage is TRBV7-9 and J usage is TRBJ1-4; D is unclear. Germline-derived CDR1 and CDR2 are SEHNR and FQNEAQ (reference sequence). This CDR3 is 13 amino acids long. Trimming cost V 6 bases and J 7 bases, with 12 bases left between them.